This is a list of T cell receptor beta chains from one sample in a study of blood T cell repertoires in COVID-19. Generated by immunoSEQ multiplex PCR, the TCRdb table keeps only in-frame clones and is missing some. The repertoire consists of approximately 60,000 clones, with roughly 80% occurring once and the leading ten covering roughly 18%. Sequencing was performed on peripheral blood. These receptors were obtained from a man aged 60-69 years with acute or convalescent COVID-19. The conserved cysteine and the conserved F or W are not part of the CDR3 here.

CDR3aa: ASSVTGFYGYT; v_gene: TRBV19
CDR3aa: ARSGGLRCGNTIY; v_gene: TRBV5-3
CDR3aa: ASSTPSGIGEQF; v_gene: TRBV7-9
CDR3aa: AWSLPPTGKNYGYT; v_gene: TRBV30
CDR3aa: ASTEGAQGGVRGYT; v_gene: TRBV28
CDR3aa: ASSLWEGMVEQY; v_gene: TRBV5-5
CDR3aa: ASSIRPAGETQY; v_gene: TRBV19
CDR3aa: AWRQGQAFNSPLH; v_gene: TRBV30
CDR3aa: ASSRDRGRTNEKLF; v_gene: TRBV5-6
CDR3aa: ASRGTGRNTGELF; v_gene: TRBV25-1
CDR3aa: ASHRGIAGGSTDTQY; v_gene: TRBV5-5
CDR3aa: ASRSPGSNTEAF; v_gene: TRBV7-9
CDR3aa: ASSLRLAGGQAGELF; v_gene: TRBV7-3
CDR3aa: AWSVLGWRGYT; v_gene: TRBV30
CDR3aa: ASSLWIAGVNEQF; v_gene: TRBV5-1
CDR3aa: ASSLVSEAF; v_gene: TRBV11-2
CDR3aa: ASKVWGLHEQF; v_gene: TRBV6-5
CDR3aa: ASSPGADGTEAF; v_gene: TRBV18
CDR3aa: ASSPWDGGEGNEQF; v_gene: TRBV9
CDR3aa: ASRKPGTNEKLF; v_gene: TRBV7-2
CDR3aa: ASAAAPGQGIPNEQF; v_gene: TRBV24-1
CDR3aa: ASRPSTGAHYEQY; v_gene: TRBV27